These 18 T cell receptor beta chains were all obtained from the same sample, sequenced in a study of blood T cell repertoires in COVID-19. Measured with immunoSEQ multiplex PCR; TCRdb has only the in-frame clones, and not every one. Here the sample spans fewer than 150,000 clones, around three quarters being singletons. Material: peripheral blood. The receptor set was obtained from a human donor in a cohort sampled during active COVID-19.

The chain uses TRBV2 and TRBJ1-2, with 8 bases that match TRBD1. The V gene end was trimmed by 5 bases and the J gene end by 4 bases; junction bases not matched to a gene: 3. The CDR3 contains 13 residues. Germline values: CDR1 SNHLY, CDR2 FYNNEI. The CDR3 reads CASSRTGPYGYTF. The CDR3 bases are TGTGCCAGCAGTAGGACAGGGCCCTATGGCTACACCTTC.

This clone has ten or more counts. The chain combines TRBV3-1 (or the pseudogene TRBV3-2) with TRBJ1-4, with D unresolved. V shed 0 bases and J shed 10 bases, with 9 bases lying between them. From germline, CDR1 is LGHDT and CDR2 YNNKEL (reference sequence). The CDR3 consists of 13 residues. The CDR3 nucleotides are TGTGCCAGCAGCCAAGATCTCTCGAGAAAACTGTTTTTT. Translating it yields CASSQDLSRKLFF.

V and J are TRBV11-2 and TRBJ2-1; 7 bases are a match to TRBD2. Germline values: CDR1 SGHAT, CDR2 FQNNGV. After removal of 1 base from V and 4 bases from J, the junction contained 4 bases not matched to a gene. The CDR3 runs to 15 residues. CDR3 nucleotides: TGTGCCAGCAGCTTAGGTCGGGGGGAATACAATGAGCAGTTCTTC. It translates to CASSLGRGEYNEQFF.

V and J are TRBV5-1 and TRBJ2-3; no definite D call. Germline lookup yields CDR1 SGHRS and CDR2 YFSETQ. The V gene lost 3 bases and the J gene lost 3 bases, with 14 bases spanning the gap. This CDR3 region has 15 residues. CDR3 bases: TGCGCCAGCAGCTGGTTAGAGGAGAGAACAGATACGCAGTATTTT. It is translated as CASSWLEERTDTQYF.

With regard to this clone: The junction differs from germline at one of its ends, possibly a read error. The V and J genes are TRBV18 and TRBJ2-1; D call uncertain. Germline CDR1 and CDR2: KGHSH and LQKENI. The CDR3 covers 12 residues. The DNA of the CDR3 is TGTGCCAGCTCGCATAACAACAATGATCAGTTCTTC. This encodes CASSHNNNDQFF.

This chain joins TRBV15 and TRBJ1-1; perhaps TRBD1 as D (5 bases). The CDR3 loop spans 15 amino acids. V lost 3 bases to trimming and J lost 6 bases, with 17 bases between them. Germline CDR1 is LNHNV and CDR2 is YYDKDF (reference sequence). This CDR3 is CATSRPGTPPPEAFF. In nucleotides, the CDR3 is TGTGCCACCAGCAGGCCCGGGACTCCCCCTCCTGAAGCTTTCTTT.

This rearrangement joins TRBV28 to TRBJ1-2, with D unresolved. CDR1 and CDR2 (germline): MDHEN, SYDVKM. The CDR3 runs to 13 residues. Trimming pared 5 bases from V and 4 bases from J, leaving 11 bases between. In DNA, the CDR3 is TGTGCCAGCAGTGACTCTGGCATCTATGGCTACACCTTC. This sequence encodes CASSDSGIYGYTF.

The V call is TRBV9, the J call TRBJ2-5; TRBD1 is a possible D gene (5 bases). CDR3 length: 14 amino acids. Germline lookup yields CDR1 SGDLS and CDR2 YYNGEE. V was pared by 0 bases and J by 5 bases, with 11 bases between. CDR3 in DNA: TGTGCCAGCAGCGTAGCTACAGGCCCCGAGACCCAGTACTTC. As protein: CASSVATGPETQYF. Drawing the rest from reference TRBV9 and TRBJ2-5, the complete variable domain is DSGVTQTPKHLITATGQRVTLRCSPRSGDLSVYWYQQSLDQGLQFLIQYYNGEERAKGNILERFSAQQFPDLHSELNLSSLELGDSALYFCASSVATGPETQYFGPGTRLLVL.

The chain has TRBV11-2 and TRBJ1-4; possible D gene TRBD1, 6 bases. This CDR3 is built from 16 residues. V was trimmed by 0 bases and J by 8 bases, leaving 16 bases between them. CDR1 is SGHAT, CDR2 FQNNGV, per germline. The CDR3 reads CASSLDRQDRGEKLFF. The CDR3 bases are TGTGCCAGCAGCTTAGATCGACAGGATCGGGGAGAAAAACTGTTTTTT.

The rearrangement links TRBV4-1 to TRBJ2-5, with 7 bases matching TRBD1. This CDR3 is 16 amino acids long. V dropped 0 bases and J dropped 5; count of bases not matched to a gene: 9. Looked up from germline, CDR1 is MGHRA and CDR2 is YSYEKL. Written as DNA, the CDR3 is TGCGCCAGCAGCCAAGATTTAGCAGGGGGTTTCGAGACCCAGTACTTC. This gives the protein CASSQDLAGGFETQYF.

The CDR3: CASSTSLAGNTDTQYF. Here the CDR3 DNA reads TGCGCCAGCAGTACCTCACTAGCGGGAAACACAGATACGCAGTATTTT. J is TRBJ2-3 and V is TRBV10-2; 10 positions agree with TRBD2. The CDR3 runs 16 residues. Germline CDR1 is WSHSY and CDR2 is SAAADI. V was pared by 5 bases and J by 2 bases, with 7 bases of the junction left unmatched.

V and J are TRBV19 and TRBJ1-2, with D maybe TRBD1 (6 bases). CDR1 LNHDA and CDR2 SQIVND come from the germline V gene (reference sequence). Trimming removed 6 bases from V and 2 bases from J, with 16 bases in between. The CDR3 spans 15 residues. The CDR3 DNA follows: TGTGCCAGTAGCACATCTGGGGGCAGGAACTATGGCTACACCTTC. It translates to CASSTSGGRNYGYTF. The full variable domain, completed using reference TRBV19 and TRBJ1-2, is DGGITQSPKYLFRKEGQNVTLSCEQNLNHDAMYWYRQDPGQGLRLIYYSQIVNDFQKGDIAEGYSVSREKKESFPLTVTSAQKNPTAFYLCASSTSGGRNYGYTFGSGTRLTVV.

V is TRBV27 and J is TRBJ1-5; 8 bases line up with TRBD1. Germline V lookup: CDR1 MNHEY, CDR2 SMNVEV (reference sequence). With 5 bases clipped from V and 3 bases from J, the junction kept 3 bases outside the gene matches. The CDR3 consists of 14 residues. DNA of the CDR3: TGTGCCAGCAGTAGGACAGGGTTCAATCAGCCCCAGCATTTT. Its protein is CASSRTGFNQPQHF.

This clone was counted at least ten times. This CDR3 is CASSLVSHSSYEQYF. The CDR3 DNA follows: TGTGCCAGCAGTCTTGTTTCGCATAGCTCCTACGAGCAGTACTTC. This rearrangement joins TRBV6-5 to TRBJ2-7, with D hard to call. CDR1 and CDR2 from the germline V gene are MNHEY and SVGAGI. This CDR3 region has 15 residues. The V and J ends lost 5 bases and 0 bases respectively, with 14 bases between them.

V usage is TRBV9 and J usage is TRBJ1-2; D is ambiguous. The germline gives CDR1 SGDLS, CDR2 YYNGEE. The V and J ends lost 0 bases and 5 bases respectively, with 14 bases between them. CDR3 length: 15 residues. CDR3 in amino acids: CASSVAAASGYGYTF. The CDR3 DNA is TGTGCCAGCAGCGTAGCTGCAGCCTCGGGGTATGGCTACACCTTC.

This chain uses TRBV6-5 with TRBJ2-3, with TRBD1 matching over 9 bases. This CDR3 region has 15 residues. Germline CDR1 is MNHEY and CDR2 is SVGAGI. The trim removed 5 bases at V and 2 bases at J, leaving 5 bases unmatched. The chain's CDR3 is CASSTGQGDTDTQYF. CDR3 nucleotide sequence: TGTGCCAGCAGTACGGGACAGGGTGACACAGATACGCAGTATTTT.

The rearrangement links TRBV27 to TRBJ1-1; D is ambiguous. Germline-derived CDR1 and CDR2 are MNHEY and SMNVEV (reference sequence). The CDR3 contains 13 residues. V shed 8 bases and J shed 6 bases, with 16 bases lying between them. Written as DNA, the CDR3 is TGTGCCAGCCTCCAGCGCGGCAGCGCTGAAGCTTTCTTT. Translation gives CASLQRGSAEAFF.

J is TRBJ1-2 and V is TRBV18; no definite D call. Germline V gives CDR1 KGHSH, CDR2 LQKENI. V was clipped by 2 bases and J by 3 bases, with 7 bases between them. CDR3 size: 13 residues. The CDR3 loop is CASSPTQDYGYTF. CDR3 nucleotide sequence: TGTGCCAGCTCACCAACCCAGGACTATGGCTACACCTTC.